This T cell receptor beta chain originates from a study of control samples from healthy donors and cancer patients. Profiled with immunoSEQ multiplex PCR; TCRdb holds only in-frame clones, not every one. The sample records some 30,000 clones, about nine tenths being singletons. The source is a man in his fifties with lung cancer. The sequenced sample consisted of PBMCs.

CDR3 sequence reads: CASSLIAGYGGEQFF. In DNA form, the CDR3 reads TGCGCCAGCAGCTTAATAGCGGGTTACGGAGGGGAGCAGTTCTTC. The genes are TRBV5-1 and TRBJ2-1; 7 bases fit TRBD2. In germline, CDR1 is SGHRS, CDR2 YFSETQ. V lost 2 bases and J lost 10; bases outside the gene matches: 12. The CDR3 spans 15 residues.